The present T cell receptor beta chain was sequenced within a study of identical twins (dated by TCRdb to the mid-2010s). General notes on the study: To test whether fetal clonotypes persist, this study deep-sequenced TCR alpha and beta repertoires from monozygotic twins, from unrelated adults of various ages, and from cord blood. To rule out contamination, replicate twin experiments were performed at different times with different library preparation protocols. The study at large found these results: Compared with coincidental sharing between unrelated individuals, an excess of low generation-probability sequences was observed among out-of-frame TCR alpha sequences shared between twins. Zero-insertion analyses could be partly confounded by invariant T cells such as MAIT and iNKT, though diverse VJ usage argued against such confounding for most clonotypes. The excess sharing between twins in beta out-of-frame sequences was weaker because fewer shared sequences reduced the signal-to-noise ratio. Abundant cord blood beta clonotypes had fewer insertions, young adult naive repertoires showed a similar but weaker trend, and memory repertoires showed no such trend. Conclusions relied on cross-sectional statistical analysis, since the same donors could not be followed over many years. Recombination models systematically underestimated out-of-frame TCR alpha sharing in monozygotic twins but agreed with sharing between unrelated individuals.

Every donor was a healthy Caucasian. From the cysteine up to the phenylalanine, the CDR3 has a length of 15 residues. CDR3 DNA is the only sequence kept; it has 45 bases, read in frame from the first base. The germline V gene (reference sequence) specifies DFQATT as CDR1 and SNEGSKA as CDR2. The germline ends are 16 bases apart after V is trimmed by 4 bases and J by 3 bases. A remark on this clonotype: Its target antigen remains unknown. No base qualities exist here, and no much larger clone lies one base off it.

Libraries came from 5' RACE. Instrument on record: Illumina HiSeq 2000. Template switching added a universal primer binding site, and the final cDNA carried a unique molecular identifier that allowed TCR cDNA molecules to be counted accurately. Specific primers in the conserved constant-segment region were used to synthesize first-strand cDNA for TCR alpha and beta chains. To control for contamination, each cDNA library was double barcoded with a SMART-Mk sample barcode plus Illumina barcodes. Two successive PCR steps introduced TruSeq adapter sequences along with Illumina sample barcodes. TCR alpha and beta cDNA libraries were sequenced on the Illumina HiSeq platform with custom primers. The study's processing was this. Unique molecular identifiers were extracted from raw reads with MiGEC, and CDR3 positions were determined with MiXCR. Recombination models were inferred per individual with the repgenHMM and IGoR tools using an EM algorithm. Shared clonotype analysis was performed with the tcR package in R, normalizing sharing by the product of cloneset sizes. Out-of-frame nonproductive sequences were analyzed to study raw recombination free of thymic and clonal selection effects. The public reads were reanalyzed by TCRdb: fastp trimming at Q25, MiXCR alignment, in-frame beta chains only. Entries are consolidated by CDR3 protein sequence, retaining the most common genes and DNA. For this entry, the V and J calls and clone size follow TCRdb and not the study's own pipeline. Counted in this sample were 1.5 million to 2 million distinct CDR3 sequences; about 31% of them appeared once. The ten largest clones add up to 0.25% to 0.3% of the sample.

The rearrangement joined TRBV20-1 to TRBJ1-5, with the D gene not confidently named. The sample consisted of cord blood. The TCR was taken from a newborn girl in good health. The CDR3 region reads CSATSQNQDNQPQHF. The sequence in DNA is TGCAGTGCTACGTCCCAGAATCAGGACAATCAGCCCCAGCATTTT.